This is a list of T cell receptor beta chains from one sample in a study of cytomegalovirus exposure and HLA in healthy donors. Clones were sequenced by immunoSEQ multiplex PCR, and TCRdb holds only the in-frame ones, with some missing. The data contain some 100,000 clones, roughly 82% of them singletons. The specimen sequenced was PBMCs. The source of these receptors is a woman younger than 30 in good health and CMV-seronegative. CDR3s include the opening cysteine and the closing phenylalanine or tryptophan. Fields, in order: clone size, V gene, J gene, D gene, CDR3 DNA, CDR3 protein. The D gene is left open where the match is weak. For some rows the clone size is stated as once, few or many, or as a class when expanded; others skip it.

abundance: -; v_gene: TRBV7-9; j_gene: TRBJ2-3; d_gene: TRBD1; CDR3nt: TGTTCCAGCAGCCCCACCGACAGGGGTACAGATACGCAGTATTTT; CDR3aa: CSSSPTDRGTDTQYF
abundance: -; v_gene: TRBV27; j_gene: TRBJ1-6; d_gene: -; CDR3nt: TGTGCCAGCAGTATTCAGGGGCGGTCACCCCTCCACTTT; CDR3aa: CASSIQGRSPLHF
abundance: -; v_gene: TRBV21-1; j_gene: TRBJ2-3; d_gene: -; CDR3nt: TGTGCCAGCACCCAAGGGACCAGGGGTACGCAGTATTTT; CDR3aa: CASTQGTRGTQYF
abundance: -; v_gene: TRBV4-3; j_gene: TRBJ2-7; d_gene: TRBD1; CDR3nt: TGCGCCAGCAGCCAAAGACAGGGTTACGAGCAGTACTTC; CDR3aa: CASSQRQGYEQYF
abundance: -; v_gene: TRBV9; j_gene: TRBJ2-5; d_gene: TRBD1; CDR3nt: TGTGCCAGCAGCTCCCGACAGGGGGCTGGGCAAGAGACCCAGTACTTC; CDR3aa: CASSSRQGAGQETQYF
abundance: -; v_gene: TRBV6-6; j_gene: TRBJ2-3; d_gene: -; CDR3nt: TGTGCCAGCAGTTACCTAGTCCCCCCGCAGTATTTT; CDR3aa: CASSYLVPPQYF
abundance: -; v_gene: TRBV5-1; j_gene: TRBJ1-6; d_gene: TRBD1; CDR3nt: TGCGCCAGCAGCTTGGAGGGACAGAGAAATTCACCCCTCCACTTT; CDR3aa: CASSLEGQRNSPLHF
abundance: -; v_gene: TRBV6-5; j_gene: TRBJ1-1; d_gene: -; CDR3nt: TGTGCCAGCACCCCCTCTGTATGGAGTGAAGCTTTCTTT; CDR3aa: CASTPSVWSEAFF
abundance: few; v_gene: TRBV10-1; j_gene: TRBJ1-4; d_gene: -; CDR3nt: TGCGCCACCCGGAAAACGGGTTTTAATGAAAAACTGTTTTTT; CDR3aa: CATRKTGFNEKLFF
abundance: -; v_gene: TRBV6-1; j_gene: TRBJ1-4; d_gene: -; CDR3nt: TGTGCCAGCAGTGAAGGACATCACGGCCTAAATGAAAAACTGTTTTTT; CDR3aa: CASSEGHHGLNEKLFF
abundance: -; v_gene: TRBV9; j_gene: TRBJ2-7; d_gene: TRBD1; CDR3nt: TGTGCCAGCGGGAGGACAGGGTGGGGGTACGAGCAGTACTTC; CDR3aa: CASGRTGWGYEQYF
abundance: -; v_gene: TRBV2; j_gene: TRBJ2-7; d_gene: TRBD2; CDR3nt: TGTGCCAGCACGACTAGCGCTACCTCCTACGAGCAGTACTTC; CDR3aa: CASTTSATSYEQYF
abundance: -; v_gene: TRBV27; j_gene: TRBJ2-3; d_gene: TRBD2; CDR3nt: TGTGCCAGCAGCTCCCCTAGCGGGCGTAGCACAGATACGCAGTATTTT; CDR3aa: CASSSPSGRSTDTQYF
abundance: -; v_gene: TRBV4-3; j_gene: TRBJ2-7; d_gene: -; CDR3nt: TGCGCCAGCAGCCAAGACAAGAGTAGCTACGAGCAGTACTTC; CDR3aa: CASSQDKSSYEQYF
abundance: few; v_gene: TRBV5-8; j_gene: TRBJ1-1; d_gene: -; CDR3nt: TGTGCCAGCAGTTCAGGGTCTGAAGCTTTCTTT; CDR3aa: CASSSGSEAFF
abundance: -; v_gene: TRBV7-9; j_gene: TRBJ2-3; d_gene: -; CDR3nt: TGTGCCAGCTTAGGGCTAGCGAACACAGATACGCAGTATTTT; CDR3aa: CASLGLANTDTQYF
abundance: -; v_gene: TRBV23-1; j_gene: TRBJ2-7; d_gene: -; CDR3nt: TGCGCCAGCAGGTGGGACTTACAAGGCTACGAGCAGTACTTC; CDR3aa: CASRWDLQGYEQYF
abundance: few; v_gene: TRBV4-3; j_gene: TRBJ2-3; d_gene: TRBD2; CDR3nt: TGCGCCAGCAGCCCGGGACTAGCGGGAGATTTCCGAAGCACAGATACGCAGTATTTT; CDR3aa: CASSPGLAGDFRSTDTQYF
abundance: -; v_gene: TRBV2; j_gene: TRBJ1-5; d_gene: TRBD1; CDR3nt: TGTGCCAGCAGTGAAGCGCGGACAGGGTTAAATCAGCCCCAGCATTTT; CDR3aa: CASSEARTGLNQPQHF
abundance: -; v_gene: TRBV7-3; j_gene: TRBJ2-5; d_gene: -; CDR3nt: TGTGCCAGCAGCTCCGGTAGGGGGTCCAAGACCCAGTACTTC; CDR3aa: CASSSGRGSKTQYF
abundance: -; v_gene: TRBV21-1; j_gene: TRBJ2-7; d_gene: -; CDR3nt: TGTGCCAGCAGCAAAGCTTCGACAGGGCAAGACGAGCAGTACTTC; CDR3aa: CASSKASTGQDEQYF
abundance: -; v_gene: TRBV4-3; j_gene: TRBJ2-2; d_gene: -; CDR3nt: TGCGCCAGCAGCCAAGATCGCGGAAAAGGCGCCGGGGAGCTGTTTTTT; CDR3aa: CASSQDRGKGAGELFF
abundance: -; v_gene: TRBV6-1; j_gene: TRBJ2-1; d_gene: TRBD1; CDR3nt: TGTGCCAGCAGTGCCTACGGTCAGGGGACAGGGGTTTACAATGAGCAGTTCTTC; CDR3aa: CASSAYGQGTGVYNEQFF
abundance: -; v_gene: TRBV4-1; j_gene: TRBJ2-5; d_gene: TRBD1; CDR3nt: TGCGCCAGCAGCCAAGATGACGTTTGGGACAGGGGGTTGGAGACCCAGTACTTC; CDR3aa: CASSQDDVWDRGLETQYF
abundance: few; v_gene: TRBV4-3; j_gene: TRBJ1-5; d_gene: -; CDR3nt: TGCGCCAGCAGCCAAGGGAGGGCAGTCGGACAGCCCCAGCATTTT; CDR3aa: CASSQGRAVGQPQHF
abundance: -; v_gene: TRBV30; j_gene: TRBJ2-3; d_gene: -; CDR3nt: TGTGCCTGGAGTGTTCGGGAAAAAAGCACAGATACGCAGTATTTT; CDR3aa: CAWSVREKSTDTQYF
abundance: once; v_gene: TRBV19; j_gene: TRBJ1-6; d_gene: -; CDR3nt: TGTGCCAGTACCGAGGCATTGGATCCTAGCTCCTATAATTCACCCCTCCACTTT; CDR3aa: CASTEALDPSSYNSPLHF
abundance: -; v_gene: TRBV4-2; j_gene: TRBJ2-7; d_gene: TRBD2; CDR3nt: TGTGCCAGCAGCCAAGAACTAGCGGCCTACGAGCAGTACTTC; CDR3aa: CASSQELAAYEQYF
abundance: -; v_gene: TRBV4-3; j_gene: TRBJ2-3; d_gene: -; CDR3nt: TGCGCCAGCAGCCAAGACCTACGGAGGGATACGCAGTATTTT; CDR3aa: CASSQDLRRDTQYF